Listed here are 32 T cell receptor beta chains from one sample, sequenced in a study of blood T cell repertoires in COVID-19. The protocol was immunoSEQ multiplex PCR, while the TCRdb copy is restricted to in-frame clones and leaves out a portion. Among 180,000 or so clones listed, just under 90% were seen once. The sample taken for sequencing was peripheral blood. The receptors were gathered from a man aged 18-30 years with active or convalescent COVID-19.

The rearrangement joins TRBV19 to TRBJ2-2, with TRBD2 as a possible D gene (6 bases). Germline loops: CDR1 LNHDA, CDR2 SQIVND (reference sequence). CDR3 size: 15 residues. The V end was cut by 4 bases, the J end by 6 bases, with 15 bases between. The CDR3 sequence: CASSTGLSSAGELFF. The CDR3 DNA reads as TGTGCCAGTAGTACCGGACTATCCAGTGCCGGGGAGCTGTTTTTT.

The chain joins TRBV3-1 (or the pseudogene TRBV3-2) to TRBJ2-1; 7 nucleotides line up with TRBD2. Germline CDR1 LGHDT, CDR2 YNNKEL (reference sequence). CDR3 length: 14 amino acids. J gave up 3 bases and V 7 bases, and 6 bases lay outside the gene matches. For the CDR3, the DNA is TGTGCCAGCACCTCAGCGGGACGCTACAATGAGCAGTTCTTC. It is translated as CASTSAGRYNEQFF.

This chain connects TRBV6-5 to TRBJ1-2, with 7 bases matching TRBD1. CDR3 length equals 16 residues. The V gene's germline CDR1 is MNHEY and CDR2 SVGAGI. Germline trimming cut 4 bases from V and 4 bases from J; bases unmatched to any gene: 12. CDR3 loop: CASSSHSRQGIYGYTF. In DNA form, the CDR3 reads TGTGCCAGCAGTTCCCACTCTAGACAGGGAATCTATGGCTACACCTTC.

This clone was seen just once. Written as DNA, the CDR3 is TGCGCCAGCAGCCCGCGACGGGACACTGAAGCTTTCTTT. This sequence encodes CASSPRRDTEAFF. The chain combines TRBV5-1 with TRBJ1-1; D is ambiguous. The germline V gene has CDR1 SGHRS and CDR2 YFSETQ. The CDR3 consists of 13 residues. Between the trimmed V and J ends, which lost 4 bases and 3 bases, there was a span of 10 bases.

This chain links TRBV27 with TRBJ1-6; D call uncertain. The CDR3 runs to 14 residues. V lost 3 bases and J 6 bases, leaving 9 bases between the germline ends. Looked up from germline, CDR1 is MNHEY and CDR2 is SMNVEV (reference sequence). DNA of the CDR3: TGTGCCAGCAGTTTCGAGATTTCTAATTCACCCCTCCACTTT. Protein product: CASSFEISNSPLHF.

By its share, this clone is medium-sized. The chain links TRBV9 to TRBJ1-6; 7 bases align to TRBD1. The junction had 13 bases not matched to a gene; V was cut back by 0 bases and J by 7 bases. Germline assignment: CDR1 SGDLS and CDR2 YYNGEE. The CDR3 totals 18 residues. CDR3 bases: TGTGCCAGCAGCGTAGGGGACAGTGCCTACTCTGGGAATTCACCCCTCCACTTT. This encodes CASSVGDSAYSGNSPLHF.

The chain is built from TRBV28 and TRBJ2-2; no clear D gene. V was clipped by 7 bases and J by 0 bases, with 12 bases between them. CDR3 size: 15 residues. Looked up from germline, CDR1 is MDHEN and CDR2 is SYDVKM. The CDR3 reads CASTPADSNTGELFF. Written as DNA, the CDR3 is TGTGCCAGCACTCCTGCGGATTCGAACACCGGGGAGCTGTTTTTT.

The V gene is TRBV19, the J gene TRBJ1-5; possible D gene TRBD1, 6 bases. Germline V CDR1 and CDR2: LNHDA, SQIVND (reference sequence). This CDR3 comprises 16 residues. Trimming left V 1 base short and J 3 bases short, with 13 bases between. The CDR3 reads CASSIGTAYLNQPQHF. CDR3 bases: TGTGCCAGTAGTATAGGGACAGCTTACCTCAATCAGCCCCAGCATTTT.

The chain joins TRBV15 to TRBJ2-3; 11 bases are shared with TRBD2. With V trimmed by 8 bases and J by 1 base, 5 bases remained unmatched. The V gene's germline CDR1 is LNHNV and CDR2 YYDKDF (reference sequence). The CDR3 extends over 15 amino acids. CDR3 in DNA: TGTGCCACCGATAGCGGGAGGGCAGGCACAGATACGCAGTATTTT. It yields the protein CATDSGRAGTDTQYF.

The chain employs TRBV7-8 and TRBJ1-1; the D gene is possibly TRBD1 (5 bases). The V and J ends lost 3 bases and 0 bases respectively, with 8 bases between them. This CDR3 has 14 amino acids. Germline V gene lookup returns CDR1 SGHVS and CDR2 FQNEAQ. CDR3 coding DNA: TGTGCCAGCAGCTTCGACAGTCTGAACACTGAAGCTTTCTTT. This translates into CASSFDSLNTEAFF.

The V call is TRBV5-1, the J call TRBJ2-1; the match to TRBD2 covers 7 bases. The CDR3 runs 18 residues. V shed 2 bases and J 4 bases; nucleotides not matched to a gene: 15. Germline V gene sequence: CDR1 SGHRS, CDR2 YFSETQ. In DNA, the CDR3 is TGCGCCAGCAGCTTACGGCTAGCGGAAACCTGGGATTACAATGAGCAGTTCTTC. Its protein is CASSLRLAETWDYNEQFF.

V is TRBV3-1 (or the pseudogene TRBV3-2) and J is TRBJ2-1; possibly TRBD2 for D (5 bases). Germline assignment: CDR1 LGHDT and CDR2 YNNKEL (reference sequence). V lost 4 bases, J lost 5 bases, and 15 bases lay in between. CDR3 length equals 15 residues. CDR3 in DNA: TGTGCCAGCAGCCCCCGGGCGCGGGCGAACAATGAGCAGTTCTTC. Translated, it gives CASSPRARANNEQFF.

The rearrangement links TRBV19 to TRBJ1-1; D is possibly TRBD1 (6 bases). V was shortened by 6 bases and J by 4 bases, with 12 bases between the two germline ends. The CDR3 spans 13 residues. Germline CDR1 is LNHDA and CDR2 is SQIVND (reference sequence). The CDR3 region is CASSPSRGTEAFF. CDR3 sequence (DNA): TGTGCCAGTAGCCCAAGCAGGGGCACTGAAGCTTTCTTT.

V and J are TRBV18 and TRBJ1-1, with TRBD1 matching over 7 bases. V was clipped by 8 bases and J by 3 bases; unmatched bases: 3. CDR1 and CDR2 (germline): KGHSH, LQKENI. The length of the CDR3 is 12 residues. DNA of the CDR3: TGTGCCAGCCGAGGACAGGACACTGAAGCTTTCTTT. Translating it yields CASRGQDTEAFF.

CDR3 sequence: CATSDLAGRSHEQFF. The CDR3, as DNA: TGTGCCACCAGTGATTTGGCAGGGCGAAGTCATGAGCAGTTCTTC. The chain employs TRBV24-1 and TRBJ2-1; a weak D match, TRBD1 (5 bases). Germline loops: CDR1 KGHDR, CDR2 SFDVKD. Trimming removed 0 bases at V and 8 bases at J, with 13 bases between. CDR3 size: 15 residues.

V gene TRBV7-9 combines with J gene TRBJ2-2, with TRBD1 matching over 7 bases. CDR3 size: 15 residues. With V trimmed by 4 bases and J by 11 bases, 13 bases remained unmatched. Germline CDR1 and CDR2: SEHNR and FQNEAQ (reference sequence). The CDR3 loop reads CASSSALAGTAELFF. The CDR3 nucleotides read TGTGCCAGCAGCTCAGCATTAGCCGGGACAGCAGAGCTGTTTTTT. Supplemented by reference TRBV7-9 and TRBJ2-2, the full variable domain reads DTGVSQNPRHKITKRGQNVTFRCDPISEHNRLYWYRQTLGQGPEFLTYFQNEAQLEKSRLLSDRFSAERPKGSFSTLEIQRTEQGDSAMYLCASSSALAGTAELFFGEGSRLTVL.

The rearrangement joins TRBV19 to TRBJ1-2, with 7 nucleotides matching TRBD1. V lost 4 bases, J lost 7 bases, and 12 bases stayed unmatched. The CDR3 is 15 amino acids. Germline V gene data show CDR1 as LNHDA and CDR2 as SQIVND (reference sequence). The CDR3 loop is CASSTRERQGAGYTF. CDR3 nucleotide sequence: TGTGCCAGTAGTACCAGGGAAAGACAGGGAGCTGGCTACACCTTC.

This clone was seen a few times. The rearrangement joins TRBV11-3 to TRBJ1-2, with 9 positions matching TRBD1. V shed 5 bases and J 2 bases; nucleotides not matched to a gene: 12. The germline V gene encodes CDR1 SGHNT and CDR2 YENEEA. CDR3 length: 17 residues. CDR3 DNA sequence: TGTGCCAGCAGCAGAACCGGGACAGGGAAGTCAAACTATGGCTACACCTTC. It specifies CASSRTGTGKSNYGYTF.

The rearrangement joins TRBV6-5 to TRBJ2-1, with TRBD1 as a possible D gene (6 bases). Germline lookup yields CDR1 MNHEY and CDR2 SVGAGI. V was clipped by 4 bases and J by 5 bases, with 15 bases between them. CDR3 length: 15 amino acids. CDR3 sequence: CASSSQGSGNNEQFF. Here the CDR3 DNA reads TGTGCCAGCAGTTCACAGGGATCAGGTAACAATGAGCAGTTCTTC.

The J gene is TRBJ2-1, the V gene TRBV7-8; 7 bases align to TRBD2. Unmatched junction bases numbered 5, after V lost 4 bases and J lost 8 bases. Germline CDR1 and CDR2: SGHVS and FQNEAQ. The CDR3 loop spans 13 amino acids. The CDR3 spells CASSWAGGYEQFF. The CDR3 DNA follows: TGTGCCAGCAGCTGGGCCGGGGGGTATGAGCAGTTCTTC.

The CDR3 DNA reads as TGTGCCACCAGCAGAGGGTCGGGGGGCCTCTACAATGAGCAGTTCTTC. Its protein product is CATSRGSGGLYNEQFF. J is TRBJ2-1 and V is TRBV15; a possible D gene is TRBD2 (7 bases). CDR3 length: 16 amino acids. The germline gives CDR1 LNHNV, CDR2 YYDKDF (reference sequence). The V end was cut by 1 base, the J end by 3 bases, with 13 bases between.

This chain joins TRBV15 and TRBJ2-2; TRBD2 matches at 9 bases. The CDR3 is 16 residues long. The junction had 9 bases not matched to a gene; V was cut back by 3 bases and J by 7 bases. Looked up from germline, CDR1 is LNHNV and CDR2 is YYDKDF (reference sequence). The CDR3 DNA sequence: TGTGCCACCAGCAGTGCCCGGACACTAGCGGGCGGGGAGCTGTTTTTT. It specifies CATSSARTLAGGELFF. Together with reference TRBV15 and TRBJ2-2, the CDR3 gives the full variable domain: DAMVIQNPRYQVTQFGKPVTLSCSQTLNHNVMYWYQQKSSQAPKLLFHYYDKDFNNEADTPDNFQSRRPNTSFCFLDIRSPGLGDTAMYLCATSSARTLAGGELFFGEGSRLTVL.

This clone has a single count. The chain uses TRBV19 and TRBJ1-3; 10 nucleotides match TRBD1. This CDR3 spans 16 amino acids. V lost 5 bases to trimming and J lost 1 base; unmatched junction nucleotides: 5. Germline values: CDR1 LNHDA, CDR2 SQIVND (reference sequence). The CDR3, as DNA: TGTGCCAGTAGTCTCCGACAGGGGGCGTCTGGAAACACCATATATTTT. Residues: CASSLRQGASGNTIYF. Looking up the rest from reference TRBV19 and TRBJ1-3 gives the full variable domain: DGGITQSPKYLFRKEGQNVTLSCEQNLNHDAMYWYRQDPGQGLRLIYYSQIVNDFQKGDIAEGYSVSREKKESFPLTVTSAQKNPTAFYLCASSLRQGASGNTIYFGEGSWLTVV.

V usage is TRBV27 and J usage is TRBJ1-3, with D tentatively TRBD1 (6 bases). This CDR3 spans 14 amino acids. Trimming took 6 bases from V and 4 from J, leaving 13 bases between them. Per germline, CDR1 MNHEY and CDR2 SMNVEV (reference sequence). CDR3 amino acids: CASSARDKGNTIYF. Written as DNA, the CDR3 is TGTGCCAGCAGCGCAAGGGACAAAGGAAACACCATATATTTT.

The chain has TRBV6-5 and TRBJ1-1; 7 nucleotides match TRBD1. This CDR3 spans 14 amino acids. Looked up from germline, CDR1 is MNHEY and CDR2 is SVGAGI. J was trimmed by 3 bases and V by 6 bases; bases with no gene match: 7. The CDR3, as DNA: TGTGCCAGCAGCCCAGGGGGTTCGGACACTGAAGCTTTCTTT. It specifies CASSPGGSDTEAFF.

This sequence joins TRBV7-2 and TRBJ2-1; D unresolved. The germline V gene encodes CDR1 SGHTA and CDR2 FQGNSA. V lost 3 bases to trimming and J lost 0 bases, with 12 bases between them. This CDR3 is 16 amino acids long. In DNA, the CDR3 is TGTGCCAGCAGCTTTACATCGCCCCCCTCCTACAATGAGCAGTTCTTC. It translates to CASSFTSPPSYNEQFF.

V gene TRBV14 combines with J gene TRBJ1-5; D not certain. CDR3 length: 13 amino acids. V dropped 1 base and J dropped 7 bases, with 8 bases sitting between them. The germline CDR1 and CDR2 sequences are SGHDN and FVKESK. The CDR3 nucleotides are TGTGCCAGCAGCCAAGGCGAGGGACAGCCCCAGCATTTT. As protein: CASSQGEGQPQHF.

This chain links TRBV30 with TRBJ1-1; 7 bases map to TRBD1. V lost 3 bases and J lost 6; bases outside the gene matches: 7. The CDR3 runs 13 residues. Germline assignment: CDR1 GTSNPN and CDR2 SVGIG (reference sequence). The CDR3 loop is CAWRPDRYSEAFF. As DNA, the CDR3 is TGTGCCTGGAGGCCGGACAGGTATTCTGAAGCTTTCTTT. Full variable domain (remainder filled in from reference TRBV30 and TRBJ1-1): SQTIHQWPATLVQPVGSPLSLECTVEGTSNPNLYWYRQAAGRGLQLLFYSVGIGQISSEVPQNLSASRPQDRQFILSSKKLLLSDSGFYLCAWRPDRYSEAFFGQGTRLTVV.

The gene calls are TRBV28 and TRBJ1-2; TRBD1 agrees at 7 bases. V shed 5 bases, J shed 4 bases, and the junction held 16 bases outside the gene matches. Germline CDR1 is MDHEN and CDR2 is SYDVKM. CDR3 size: 17 residues. The CDR3 here is CASSNTRQGVYAYGYTF. The CDR3 coding sequence is TGTGCCAGCAGTAATACTAGACAGGGAGTTTACGCCTATGGCTACACCTTC.

This rearrangement joins TRBV24-1 to TRBJ1-2; 11 bases align to TRBD1. The J segment lost 8 bases and the V segment lost 4 bases, leaving 5 bases of the junction unmatched. CDR1 and CDR2 (germline): KGHDR, SFDVKD. This CDR3 is 14 amino acids long. The CDR3 protein is CATSDTGQGGGYTF. As DNA, the CDR3 is TGTGCCACCAGTGACACGGGACAGGGGGGAGGCTACACCTTC.

This clone has just one count. The chain uses TRBV6-5 and TRBJ2-5, with 8 bases matching TRBD1. The germline CDR1 and CDR2 sequences are MNHEY and SVGAGI. V lost 2 bases and J lost 1; bases outside the gene matches: 3. This CDR3 is 15 amino acids long. The chain's CDR3 is CASSYADRVQETQYF. The CDR3 region has the DNA TGTGCCAGCAGTTACGCGGACAGGGTCCAAGAGACCCAGTACTTC.

This clone was found once. The V call is TRBV5-1, the J call TRBJ2-1; no firm D call. The CDR3 is made up of 14 amino acids. V was cut by 0 bases and J by 9 bases, with 13 bases left in between. From germline, CDR1 is SGHRS and CDR2 YFSETQ. The CDR3 reads CASSLGLDVTEQFF. The CDR3, as DNA: TGCGCCAGCAGCTTGGGGCTAGATGTTACTGAGCAGTTCTTC.